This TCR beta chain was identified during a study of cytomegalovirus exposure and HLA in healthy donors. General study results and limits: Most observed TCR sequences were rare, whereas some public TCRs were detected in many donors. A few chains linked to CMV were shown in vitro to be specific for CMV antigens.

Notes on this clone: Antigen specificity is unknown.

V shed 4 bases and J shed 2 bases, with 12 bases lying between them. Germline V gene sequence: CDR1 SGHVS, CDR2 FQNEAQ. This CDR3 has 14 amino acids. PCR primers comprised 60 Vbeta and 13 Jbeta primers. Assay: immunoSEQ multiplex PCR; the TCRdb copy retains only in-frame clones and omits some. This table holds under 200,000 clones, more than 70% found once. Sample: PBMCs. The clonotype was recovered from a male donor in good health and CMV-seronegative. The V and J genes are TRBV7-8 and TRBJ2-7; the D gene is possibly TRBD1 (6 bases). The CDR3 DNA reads TGTGCCAGCAGCTACATGACAGGCGCCTACGAGCAGTACTTC. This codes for CASSYMTGAYEQYF.